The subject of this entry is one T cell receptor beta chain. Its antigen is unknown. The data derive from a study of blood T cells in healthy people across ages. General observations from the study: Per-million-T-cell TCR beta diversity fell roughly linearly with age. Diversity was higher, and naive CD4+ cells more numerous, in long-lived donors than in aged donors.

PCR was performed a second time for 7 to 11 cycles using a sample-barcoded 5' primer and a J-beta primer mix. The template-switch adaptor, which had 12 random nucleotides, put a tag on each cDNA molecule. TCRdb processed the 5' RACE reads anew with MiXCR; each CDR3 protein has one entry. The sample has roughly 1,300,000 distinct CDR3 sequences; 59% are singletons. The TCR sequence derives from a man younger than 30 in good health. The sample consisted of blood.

CDR3 sequence (DNA): TGTGCCAGCAGCTTAAAATCCTACGAGCAGTACTTC. The encoded protein is CASSLKSYEQYF. The rearrangement links TRBV7-9 to TRBJ2-7; D is unresolved. Germline-derived CDR1 and CDR2 are SEHNR and FQNEAQ (reference sequence). The length of the CDR3 is 12 residues. V shed 2 bases and J shed 1 base, with 3 bases lying between them.